Below, 5 T cell receptor beta chains from the same sample are listed, as sequenced in a study of shared clonotypes between healthy human individuals. Clones were read by immunoSEQ multiplex PCR, and TCRdb kept only the in-frame ones, dropping some. The data show fewer than 700,000 clones, with around 81% seen just once and 12% held by the top ten. Sequenced input: PBMCs. The source is a woman aged 40 to 50 in good health. Some clones in this sample may be carry-over from other donors' samples.

This clone was seen a few times. This chain uses TRBV28 with TRBJ1-1; D might be TRBD1 (6 bases). In germline, CDR1 is MDHEN, CDR2 SYDVKM. The V and J ends lost 6 bases and 1 base respectively, with 15 bases between them. The CDR3 runs 15 residues. The CDR3 region has the DNA TGTGCCAGCAGCCGAAGACAGGACGCGAACACTGAAGCTTTCTTT. Its translation is CASSRRQDANTEAFF.

CDR3 nucleotide sequence: TGTGCCTGGAGTACCGGACAGGCTTGGACTGAAGCTTTCTTT. This translates into CAWSTGQAWTEAFF. The chain is built from TRBV30 and TRBJ1-1, with TRBD1 matching 7 bases. This CDR3 has 14 residues. J was trimmed by 5 bases and V by 2 bases; bases with no gene match: 8. The V gene's germline CDR1 is GTSNPN and CDR2 SVGIG (reference sequence).

This clone was recorded only once. The chain is built from TRBV2 and TRBJ1-1; 7 bases agree with TRBD1. The germline CDR1 and CDR2 sequences are SNHLY and FYNNEI. The CDR3 is 16 amino acids. The V gene end was trimmed by 3 bases and the J gene end by 4 bases; junction bases not matched to a gene: 11. DNA for the CDR3: TGTGCCAGCAGTGATAGGCCAGGGGGAAACCCCACTGAAGCTTTCTTT. It specifies CASSDRPGGNPTEAFF.

J is TRBJ1-1 and V is TRBV5-4, with D possibly TRBD1 on 6 matching bases. V was cut by 0 bases and J by 10 bases, with 10 bases left in between. Germline assignment: CDR1 SGHNT and CDR2 YYREEE (reference sequence). This CDR3 is built from 12 residues. CDR3 sequence: CASSLDRAGAFF. The CDR3 DNA sequence: TGTGCCAGCAGCTTGGACAGGGCTGGAGCTTTCTTT. Looking up the rest from reference TRBV5-4 and TRBJ1-1 gives the full variable domain: ETGVTQSPTHLIKTRGQQVTLRCSSQSGHNTVSWYQQALGQGPQFIFQYYREEENGRGNFPPRFSGLQFPNYSSELNVNALELDDSALYLCASSLDRAGAFFGQGTRLTVV.

The chain joins TRBV9 to TRBJ2-1, with D uncertain. This CDR3 has 13 residues. Germline loops: CDR1 SGDLS, CDR2 YYNGEE. V lost 3 bases, J lost 6 bases, and 10 bases lay in between. CDR3 DNA: TGTGCCAGCAGCGGGACCCTATCCAATGAGCAGTTCTTC. This gives the protein CASSGTLSNEQFF.